This T cell receptor (beta chain) was identified in a study of blood T cells in healthy people across ages. The trim removed 7 bases at V and 0 bases at J, leaving 10 bases unmatched. Germline V gives CDR1 MDHEN, CDR2 SYDVKM. The CDR3 length is 17 residues. A J-beta primer mix and a sample-barcoded 5' primer were used in a second PCR of about 7 to 12 cycles. MiXCR was run by TCRdb on the 5' RACE reads, yielding one entry per CDR3 protein. The sample carries around 900,000 distinct CDR3 sequences, around 30% recorded once. The sequencing input was blood. V is TRBV28 and J is TRBJ2-3, with TRBD2 matching over 10 bases. The clonotype comes from a woman older than 75 in good health. The CDR3 here is CASTLRTSGVSTDTQYF. CDR3 nucleotide sequence: TGTGCCAGCACCCTACGGACTAGCGGAGTTAGCACAGATACGCAGTATTTT.